This TCR beta chain was found in a study of cytomegalovirus exposure and HLA in healthy donors. The overall study: Sequencing of 150 million to 200 million T cells in an earlier analysis found some 100 million unique TCR beta sequences. Regarding the study as a whole: Later analysis identified about 18,000 TCR beta sequences associated with HLA alleles, using a false discovery rate threshold of 0.05.

J was trimmed by 5 bases and V by 3 bases; bases with no gene match: 10. This CDR3 has 16 residues. Germline V gives CDR1 SGHVS, CDR2 FQNEAQ. Both 60 Vbeta primers and 13 Jbeta primers went into the PCR. The data were produced by immunoSEQ multiplex PCR, yet TCRdb's version contains in-frame clones alone and is incomplete. Of 99,000 or so clones in the sample, around 79% were seen once. Concerning this clone: Antigen unknown.

Input material: PBMCs. The chain is built from TRBV7-8 and TRBJ2-7; 10 nucleotides line up with TRBD2. The receptor comes from a man aged 55 to 69 in good health and CMV-seropositive. CDR3 protein: CASSFRRSGGADEQYF. As DNA, the CDR3 is TGTGCCAGCAGCTTCCGGCGGAGCGGGGGGGCCGACGAGCAGTACTTC.